This passage covers 20 T cell receptor beta chains from one sample sequenced in a study of T cells in Graves' hyperthyroidism and ophthalmopathy. The TCR beta CDR3 regions underwent amplification using RNA transcripts as the source. An initial round of RT-PCR targeting the TCR CDR3 relied on the HTBI primer set. One entry per CDR3 protein, called by TCRdb with MiXCR from the multiplex PCR reads. Of about 720,000 distinct CDR3 sequences in the sample, about a sixth were seen once. Sequencing was carried out using blood. The receptors derive from a young man with Graves' hyperthyroidism.

This clonotype was seen many times. J is TRBJ2-7 and V is TRBV13; no clear D. Germline V gene data show CDR1 as PRHDT and CDR2 as FYEKMQ (reference sequence). The CDR3 runs to 14 residues. V dropped 2 bases and J dropped 5 bases, with 13 bases sitting between them. The CDR3 loop reads CASSLTSATHEQYF. The CDR3 bases are TGTGCCAGCAGCTTAACGTCAGCAACCCACGAGCAGTACTTC.

This clonotype was recorded at least ten times. The chain carries TRBV28 and TRBJ2-3; D may be TRBD1 (6 bases). The V gene lost 5 bases and the J gene lost 0 bases, with 9 bases spanning the gap. Germline CDR1 reads MDHEN; CDR2 reads SYDVKM. This CDR3 has 14 amino acids. CDR3 DNA: TGTGCCAGCAGTCGCAGGGGCAGCACAGATACGCAGTATTTT. It encodes CASSRRGSTDTQYF.

In this sample, this clonotype turned up many times. CDR3 in DNA: TGTGCCAGCAGCTTATTGCTAGCGGGAGCCCGACGCTCCTACAATGAGCAGTTCTTC. Translation gives CASSLLLAGARRSYNEQFF. J is TRBJ2-1 and V is TRBV11-1; 10 bases align to TRBD2. This CDR3 comprises 19 residues. V was clipped by 2 bases and J by 0 bases; unmatched bases: 10. From germline, CDR1 is SGHAT and CDR2 FQDESV (reference sequence).

V is TRBV19 and J is TRBJ1-2; D uncertain. The germline V gene has CDR1 LNHDA and CDR2 SQIVND (reference sequence). The V end was cut by 7 bases, the J end by 4 bases, with 7 bases between. The CDR3 extends over 11 amino acids. CDR3 nucleotide sequence: TGTGCCAGTAATTGGGGCTATGGCTACACCTTC. Encoded protein: CASNWGYGYTF.

This clonotype was seen many times. The rearrangement joins TRBV28 to TRBJ1-2, with 10 bases matching TRBD1. CDR3 length equals 17 residues. CDR1 is MDHEN and CDR2 is SYDVKM in the germline V gene. J lost 4 bases, V lost 2 bases, and 10 bases had no gene match. This CDR3 is CASSLPLTGGSTYGYTF. In DNA form, the CDR3 reads TGTGCCAGCAGTTTACCCCTGACAGGGGGCAGTACCTATGGCTACACCTTC.

This clonotype has at least ten counts. The CDR3 sequence: CASSPLKSGIGFEQYF. The CDR3 DNA reads as TGTGCCAGCAGCCCCCTCAAAAGCGGGATAGGATTCGAGCAGTACTTC. The chain carries TRBV6-2 or TRBV6-3 and TRBJ2-7; 7 bases line up with TRBD2. This CDR3 is 16 amino acids long. J was trimmed by 6 bases and V by 6 bases; bases with no gene match: 17. In germline, CDR1 is MNHEY, CDR2 SVGEGT.

This clonotype occurred a few times. The chain carries TRBV20-1 and TRBJ1-2; 7 nucleotides line up with TRBD1. V lost 5 bases to trimming and J lost 5 bases; unmatched junction nucleotides: 14. Germline loops: CDR1 DFQATT, CDR2 SNEGSKA (reference sequence). There are 15 residues in the CDR3. CDR3 residues: CSAPRDRALGYGYTF. The DNA for the CDR3 is TGCAGTGCTCCCCGGGACAGAGCTCTGGGTTATGGCTACACCTTC.

This clonotype has just a few counts. The CDR3 here is CASSYDPGGTGELFF. As DNA, the CDR3 is TGTGCCAGCAGTTACGATCCCGGGGGCACCGGGGAGCTGTTTTTT. V usage is TRBV6-5 and J usage is TRBJ2-2; possible D gene TRBD2, 6 bases. V lost 2 bases and J 4 bases, leaving 11 bases between the germline ends. Per germline, CDR1 MNHEY and CDR2 SVGAGI. This CDR3 is 15 amino acids long.

This clonotype was seen at least ten times. V usage is TRBV27 and J usage is TRBJ1-2; 8 bases are shared with TRBD1. After removal of 0 bases from V and 8 bases from J, the junction contained 8 bases not matched to a gene. Germline assignment: CDR1 MNHEY and CDR2 SMNVEV (reference sequence). The CDR3 has 15 residues. The chain's CDR3 is CASSLSRQGAHGYTF. DNA of the CDR3: TGTGCCAGCAGTTTATCGAGGCAGGGGGCGCACGGCTACACCTTC.

This rearrangement joins TRBV11-3 to TRBJ2-7, with TRBD2 matching over 7 bases. This CDR3 region has 14 residues. Unmatched junction bases numbered 9, after V lost 4 bases and J lost 6 bases. Per the germline V gene, CDR1 is SGHNT and CDR2 is YENEEA. The CDR3: CASSSPGLLREQYF. DNA of the CDR3: TGTGCCAGCAGCTCACCGGGACTACTCCGCGAGCAGTACTTC.

This rearrangement joins TRBV7-3 to TRBJ2-1, with D maybe TRBD1 (6 bases). The V end lost 5 bases, the J end lost 0 bases, and 17 bases lay between the germline ends. Looked up from germline, CDR1 is SGHTA and CDR2 is FQGTGA. CDR3 length equals 17 residues. The CDR3 DNA reads TGTGCCAGCAGCAACCCGACAGGTCGAAGCTCCTACAATGAGCAGTTCTTC. Amino acid sequence: CASSNPTGRSSYNEQFF.

This clonotype was counted between two and nine times. This chain uses TRBV9 with TRBJ2-5; 9 nucleotides match TRBD1. The germline V gene encodes CDR1 SGDLS and CDR2 YYNGEE. The CDR3 runs to 15 residues. Trimming at V came to 4 bases and at J to 7 bases, leaving 11 bases not matched to a gene. CDR3 sequence reads: CASSINTGGAGTQYF. DNA of the CDR3: TGTGCCAGCAGCATCAACACAGGGGGCGCCGGGACCCAGTACTTC.

This clonotype occurred many times. V usage is TRBV20-1 and J usage is TRBJ2-7; 8 positions agree with TRBD2. This CDR3 has 14 amino acids. CDR1 is DFQATT, CDR2 SNEGSKA, per germline (reference sequence). The ends lost 0 bases at V and 4 bases at J; junction bases unmatched: 5. The CDR3 bases are TGCAGTGCTAGAGACGTTGCGGGAGGATACGAGCAGTACTTC. This gives the protein CSARDVAGGYEQYF.

This clonotype was recorded a few times. The V gene is TRBV19, the J gene TRBJ1-1; D gene uncertain. Germline V gene data show CDR1 as LNHDA and CDR2 as SQIVND (reference sequence). The CDR3 contains 11 residues. Trimming left V 2 bases short and J 8 bases short, with 6 bases between. CDR3 DNA: TGTGCCAGTAGTATATACCGGGAAGCTTTCTTT. This translates into CASSIYREAFF.

There are many counts of this clonotype. The chain links TRBV7-6 to TRBJ2-2; 7 positions match TRBD2. CDR1 SGHVS and CDR2 FNYEAQ come from the germline V gene. This CDR3 region has 16 residues. J gave up 4 bases and V 5 bases, and 10 bases lay outside the gene matches. In DNA, the CDR3 is TGTGCCAGCAGCGTAAGAATGGCGGGAGCCACCGGGGAGCTGTTTTTT. This codes for CASSVRMAGATGELFF.

The chain carries TRBV27 and TRBJ2-3; no definite D call. The CDR3 is 15 residues long. Trimming stripped 1 base from V and 0 bases from J, with 8 bases between. Per the germline V gene, CDR1 is MNHEY and CDR2 is SMNVEV (reference sequence). CDR3 region: CASSLWAASTDTQYF. The CDR3 DNA reads as TGTGCCAGCAGTTTATGGGCGGCTAGCACAGATACGCAGTATTTT.

V gene TRBV5-1 combines with J gene TRBJ2-1; 11 bases map to TRBD2. This CDR3 contains 15 residues. The V gene's germline CDR1 is SGHRS and CDR2 YFSETQ. V was pared by 2 bases and J by 9 bases, with 7 bases of the junction left unmatched. As DNA, the CDR3 is TGCGCCAGCAGCTTTTATAGCGGGAGGGCCTCTGAGCAGTTCTTC. Encoded protein: CASSFYSGRASEQFF. The complete variable domain, with remaining parts taken from reference TRBV5-1 and TRBJ2-1, reads KAGVTQTPRYLIKTRGQQVTLSCSPISGHRSVSWYQQTPGQGLQFLFEYFSETQRNKGNFPGRFSGRQFSNSRSEMNVSTLELGDSALYLCASSFYSGRASEQFFGPGTRLTVL.

At least ten counts were recorded for this clonotype. The V and J genes are TRBV30 and TRBJ1-1; D is uncertain. V shed 0 bases and J shed 5 bases, with 10 bases lying between them. CDR3 size: 13 residues. Germline CDR1 and CDR2: GTSNPN and SVGIG (reference sequence). The CDR3 sequence: CAWSVTTSTEAFF. For the CDR3, the DNA is TGTGCCTGGAGTGTAACAACATCAACTGAAGCTTTCTTT.

The chain joins TRBV6-1 to TRBJ2-1; D might be TRBD1 or TRBD2, each matching 6 bases. Trimming pared 6 bases from V and 5 bases from J, leaving 11 bases between. Looked up from germline, CDR1 is MNHNS and CDR2 is SASEGT. CDR3 length: 13 residues. The DNA for the CDR3 is TGTGCCAGCAGGAGGGGGGTCGACAATGAGCAGTTCTTC. It encodes CASRRGVDNEQFF.

Worth noting for this clonotype: The conserved final phenylalanine or tryptophan is absent from the CDR3, which likely points to a read error. The J gene is TRBJ1-1, the V gene TRBV24-1; D perhaps matches TRBD1 (6 bases). The CDR3 contains 14 residues. Germline CDR1 reads KGHDR; CDR2 reads SFDVKD. V lost 4 bases and J lost 9, with 17 bases in between. The CDR3 DNA follows: TGTGCCACCAGTGAGGGGGGGCTCGGGGGAAAAGCTTTCCTT. Encoded protein: CATSEGGLGGKAFL.